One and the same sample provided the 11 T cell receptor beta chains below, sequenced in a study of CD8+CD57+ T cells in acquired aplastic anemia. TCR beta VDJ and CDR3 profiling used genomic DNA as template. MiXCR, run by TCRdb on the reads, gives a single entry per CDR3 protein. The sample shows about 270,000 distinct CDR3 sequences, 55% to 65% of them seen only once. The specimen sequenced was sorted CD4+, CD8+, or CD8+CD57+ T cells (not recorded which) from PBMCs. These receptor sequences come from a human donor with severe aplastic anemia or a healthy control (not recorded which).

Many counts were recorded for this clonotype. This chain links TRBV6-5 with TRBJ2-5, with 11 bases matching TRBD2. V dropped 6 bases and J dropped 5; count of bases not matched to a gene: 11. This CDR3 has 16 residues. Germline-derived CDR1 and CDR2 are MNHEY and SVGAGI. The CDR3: CASSSLTSGDWETQYF. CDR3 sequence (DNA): TGTGCCAGCAGCTCCCTGACTAGCGGGGATTGGGAGACCCAGTACTTC.

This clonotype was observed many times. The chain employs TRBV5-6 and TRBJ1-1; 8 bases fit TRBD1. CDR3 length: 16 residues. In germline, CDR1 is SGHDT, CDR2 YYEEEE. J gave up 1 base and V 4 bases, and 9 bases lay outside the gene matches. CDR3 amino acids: CASSPSTGATNTEAFF. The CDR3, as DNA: TGTGCCAGCAGCCCCTCGACAGGGGCGACGAACACTGAAGCTTTCTTT.

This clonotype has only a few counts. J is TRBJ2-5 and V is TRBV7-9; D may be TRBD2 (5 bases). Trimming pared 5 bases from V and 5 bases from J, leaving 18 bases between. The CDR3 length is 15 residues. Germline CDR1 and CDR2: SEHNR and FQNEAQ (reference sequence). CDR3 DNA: TGTGCCAGCAGCCGTCTAGGGAGAGGTACGGAGACCCAGTACTTC. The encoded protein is CASSRLGRGTETQYF.

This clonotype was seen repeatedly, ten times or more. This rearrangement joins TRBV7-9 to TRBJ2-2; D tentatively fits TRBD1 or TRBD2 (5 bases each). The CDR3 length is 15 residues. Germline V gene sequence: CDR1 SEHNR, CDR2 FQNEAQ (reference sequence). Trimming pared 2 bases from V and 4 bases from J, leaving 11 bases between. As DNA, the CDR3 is TGTGCCAGCAGCTTAAGAGGGGAGCTCACCGGGGAGCTGTTTTTT. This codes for CASSLRGELTGELFF.

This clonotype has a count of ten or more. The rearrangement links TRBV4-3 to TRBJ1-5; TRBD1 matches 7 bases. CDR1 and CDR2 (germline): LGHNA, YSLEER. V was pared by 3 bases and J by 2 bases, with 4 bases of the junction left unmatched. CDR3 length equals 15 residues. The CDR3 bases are TGCGCCAGCAGCCAGTACACAGGGGGCAATCAGCCCCAGCATTTT. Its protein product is CASSQYTGGNQPQHF.

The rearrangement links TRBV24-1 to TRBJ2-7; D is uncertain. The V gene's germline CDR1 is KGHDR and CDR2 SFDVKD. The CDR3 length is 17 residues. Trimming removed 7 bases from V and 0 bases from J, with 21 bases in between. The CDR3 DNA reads TGTGCCACCAGGCAGGACGAGCAATCATGGAGCTCCTACGAGCAGTACTTC. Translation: CATRQDEQSWSSYEQYF.

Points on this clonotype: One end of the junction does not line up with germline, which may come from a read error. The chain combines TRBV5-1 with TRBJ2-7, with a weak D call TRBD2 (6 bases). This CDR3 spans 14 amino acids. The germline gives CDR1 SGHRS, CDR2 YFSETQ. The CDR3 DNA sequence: TGCGCCAGTAGGACGGAGGCAACTACGGGGGAGCAGCACTTC. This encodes CASRTEATTGEQHF.

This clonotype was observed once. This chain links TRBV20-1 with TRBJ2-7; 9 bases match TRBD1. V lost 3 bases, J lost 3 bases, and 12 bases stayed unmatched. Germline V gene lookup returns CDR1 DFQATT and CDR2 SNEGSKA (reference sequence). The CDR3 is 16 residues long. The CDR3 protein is CSASDSWGQGIYEQYF. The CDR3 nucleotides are TGCAGTGCTAGTGACTCGTGGGGACAGGGAATCTACGAGCAGTACTTC.

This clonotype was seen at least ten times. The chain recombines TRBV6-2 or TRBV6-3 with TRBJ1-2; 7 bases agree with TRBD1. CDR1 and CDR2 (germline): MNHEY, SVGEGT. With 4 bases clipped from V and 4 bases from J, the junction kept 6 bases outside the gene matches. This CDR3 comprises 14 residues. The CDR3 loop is CASSSDRARYGYTF. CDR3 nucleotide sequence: TGTGCCAGCAGTTCTGACAGGGCTCGCTATGGCTACACCTTC.

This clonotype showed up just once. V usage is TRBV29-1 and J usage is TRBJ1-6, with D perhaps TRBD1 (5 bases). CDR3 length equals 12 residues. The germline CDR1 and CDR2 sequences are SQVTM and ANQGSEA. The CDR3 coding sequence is TGCAGTTACTTTAAGGGGAAATCACCCCTCCACTTT. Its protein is CSYFKGKSPLHF.

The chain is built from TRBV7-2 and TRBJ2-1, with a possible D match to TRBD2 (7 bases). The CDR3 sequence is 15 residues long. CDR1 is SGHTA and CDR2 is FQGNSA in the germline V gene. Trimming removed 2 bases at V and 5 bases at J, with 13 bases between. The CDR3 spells CASSLRGEGDNEQFF. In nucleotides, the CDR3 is TGTGCCAGCAGCTTAAGGGGGGAGGGAGACAATGAGCAGTTCTTC.